The subject of this entry is one T cell receptor (beta chain). This sample is drawn from a study of blood T cell repertoires in COVID-19. Background on the study: COVID-19 samples from acute and convalescent phases originated in the United States, Italy and Spain.

The CDR3 contains 14 residues. CDR1 and CDR2 from the germline V gene are MDHEN and SYDVKM. Unmatched junction bases numbered 4, after V lost 5 bases and J lost 4 bases. Method: immunoSEQ multiplex PCR; TCRdb's copy keeps in-frame clones and lacks some. This table holds under 40,000 clones, about 87% found once. The genes are TRBV28 and TRBJ1-5, with 8 nucleotides matching TRBD1. Material for sequencing was peripheral blood. The clonotype comes from a man aged 50-60 years with active or convalescent COVID-19. The CDR3 here is CASSPGGPNQPQHF. In DNA form, the CDR3 reads TGTGCCAGCAGTCCAGGGGGCCCTAATCAGCCCCAGCATTTT.